This T cell receptor (beta chain) was identified in a study of OX40 agonist ivuxolimab in advanced cancers. In terms of the full investigation: The costimulatory receptor OX40 (CD134) was targeted by ivuxolimab, a fully human IgG2 agonistic monoclonal antibody. Partial responses occurred in three dose-escalation patients: two with cutaneous melanoma and one with hepatocellular carcinoma. Among the 52 dose-escalation patients, 19 had hepatocellular carcinoma, 15 or so melanoma, 9 renal cell carcinoma and 9 head and neck cancer. Intravenous ivuxolimab was administered to patients every 2 weeks at six dose levels: 0.01, 0.1, 0.3, 1.5, 3 and 10 mg/kg. The paper describes the monotherapy dose-escalation part (N ≈ 52 patients) of the phase I trial of ivuxolimab. Prior anti-PD-1, anti-PD-L1 or anti-CTLA-4 therapy was permitted, and checkpoint inhibitors had been received by roughly two fifths of dose-escalation patients. In the dose-escalation cohort, 70% to 90% of patients were male, and the mean age was roughly 60 years with a range of about 20 to 80. Peripheral TCRbeta sequencing was intended to test whether TCR sequence diversity was altered and clonal T-cell expansion was caused by ivuxolimab. Paper-wide results and their limitations: After ivuxolimab, expanded clones were on average more numerous among CD8+ T cells than among CD4+ T cells. The antigen specificity of the clonally expanded peripheral T cells was not determined. Partial responders in the 0.1-3.0 mg/kg groups had among the lowest normalized peripheral clonal expansion, especially among CD8+ T cells. At doses of 0.1 to 3.0 mg/kg, clonal expansion of both CD4+ and CD8+ blood T cells was observed from baseline to week 6. Low levels of normalized T-cell clonal expansion were also seen in some patients who did not respond.

The trial excluded patients who had a history of autoimmune disease or who were on systemic immunosuppression. Peripheral blood for TCR sequencing was drawn from every dose cohort at baseline, at cycle 4 day 1 and at cycle 7 day 1. Samples came from an open-label, multicenter, first-in-human phase I dose-escalation trial of ivuxolimab. Adults with locally advanced or metastatic melanoma, renal cell, hepatocellular, or head and neck squamous cell carcinoma were enrolled in the trial. Before TCR sequencing, CD4+ and CD8+ T cells were separately sorted from peripheral blood. Genomic DNA was extracted from sorted cells for sequencing of the TCRbeta CDR3 region. The immunoSEQ Assay was used to sequence the TCRbeta CDR3 regions. As stored in TCRdb, this immuneACCESS dataset retains in-frame rearrangements with V and J assigned. A fraction of the clones does not appear; measured against another copy, unresolved V genes explain less than half of the discrepancy, and the remainder lacks a known reason. This sample holds about 100,000 clones; about 92% were observed only once. The ten largest clones add up to around 1.5% of the sample.

In regard to this clone: There is no known antigen for this receptor. One base away there is no much larger clone; base qualities are not given.

CDR1 and CDR2, per the germline V gene (reference sequence), are MNHNY and SVGAGI. Spanning cysteine to phenylalanine, the CDR3 consists of 14 amino acids. Here the CDR3 DNA is all that survives: 42 bases in frame from base 1. Trimming takes 2 bases from V and 0 bases from J, and the germline ends sit 8 bases apart. The rearrangement joined TRBV6-6 to TRBJ2-7; no confident D gene assignment can be made. The sample consisted of CD4+ or CD8+ T cells sorted from blood, taken in a trial of the OX40 agonist ivuxolimab. This sequence was found in an adult with an advanced solid tumor such as melanoma, head and neck, liver or kidney cancer. The CDR3 here reads CASSYGWGSYEQYF. The DNA sequence reads TGTGCCAGCAGTTACGGGTGGGGCTCCTACGAGCAGTACTTC.